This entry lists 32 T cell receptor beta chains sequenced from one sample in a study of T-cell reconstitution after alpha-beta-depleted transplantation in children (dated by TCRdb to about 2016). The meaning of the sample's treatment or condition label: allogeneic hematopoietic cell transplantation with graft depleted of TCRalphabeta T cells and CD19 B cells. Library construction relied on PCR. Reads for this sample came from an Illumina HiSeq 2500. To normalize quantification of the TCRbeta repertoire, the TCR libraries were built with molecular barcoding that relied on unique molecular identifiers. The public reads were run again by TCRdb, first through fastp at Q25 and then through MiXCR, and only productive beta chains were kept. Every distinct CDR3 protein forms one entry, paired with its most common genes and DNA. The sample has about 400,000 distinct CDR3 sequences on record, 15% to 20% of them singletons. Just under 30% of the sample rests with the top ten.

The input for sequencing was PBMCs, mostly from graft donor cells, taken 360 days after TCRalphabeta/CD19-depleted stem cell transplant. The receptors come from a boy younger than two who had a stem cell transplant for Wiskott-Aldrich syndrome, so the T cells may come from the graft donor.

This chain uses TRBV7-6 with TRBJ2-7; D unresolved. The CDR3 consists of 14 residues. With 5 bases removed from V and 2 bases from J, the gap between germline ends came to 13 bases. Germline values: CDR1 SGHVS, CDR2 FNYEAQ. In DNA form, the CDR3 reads TGTGCCAGCAGCCCGGCGACCCGCCCCTACGAGCAGTACTTC. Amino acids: CASSPATRPYEQYF.

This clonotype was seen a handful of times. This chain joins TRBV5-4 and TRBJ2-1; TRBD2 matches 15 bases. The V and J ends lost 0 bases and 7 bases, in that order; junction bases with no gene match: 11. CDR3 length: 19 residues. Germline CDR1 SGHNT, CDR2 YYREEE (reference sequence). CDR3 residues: CASSLAGLAGGPSGNEQFF. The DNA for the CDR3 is TGTGCCAGCAGCTTGGCCGGACTAGCGGGGGGGCCAAGTGGAAATGAGCAGTTCTTC.

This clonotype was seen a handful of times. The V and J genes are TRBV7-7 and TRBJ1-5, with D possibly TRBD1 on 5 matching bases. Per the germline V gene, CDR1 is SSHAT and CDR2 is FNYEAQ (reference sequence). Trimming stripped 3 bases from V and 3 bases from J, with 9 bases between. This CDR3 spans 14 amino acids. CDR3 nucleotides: TGTGCCAGCAGCTTTAGGACAATCAATCAGCCCCAGCATTTT. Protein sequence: CASSFRTINQPQHF. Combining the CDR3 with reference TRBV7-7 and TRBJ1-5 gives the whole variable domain GAGVSQSPRYKVTKRGQDVTLRCDPISSHATLYWYQQALGQGPEFLTYFNYEAQPDKSGLPSDRFSAERPEGSISTLTIQRTEQRDSAMYRCASSFRTINQPQHFGDGTRLSIL.

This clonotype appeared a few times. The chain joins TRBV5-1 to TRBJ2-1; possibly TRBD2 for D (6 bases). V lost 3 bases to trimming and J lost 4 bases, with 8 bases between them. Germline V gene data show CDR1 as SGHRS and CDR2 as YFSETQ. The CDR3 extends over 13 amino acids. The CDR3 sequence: CASSWGLYNEQFF. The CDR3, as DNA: TGCGCCAGCAGCTGGGGACTTTACAATGAGCAGTTCTTC. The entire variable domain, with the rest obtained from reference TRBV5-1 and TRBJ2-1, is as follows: KAGVTQTPRYLIKTRGQQVTLSCSPISGHRSVSWYQQTPGQGLQFLFEYFSETQRNKGNFPGRFSGRQFSNSRSEMNVSTLELGDSALYLCASSWGLYNEQFFGPGTRLTVL.

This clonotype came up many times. The CDR3 is CASSLVRAVETQYF. CDR3 coding DNA: TGTGCCAGCAGCTTAGTGCGGGCTGTGGAGACCCAGTACTTC. V and J are TRBV7-2 and TRBJ2-5; a possible D gene is TRBD2 (5 bases). Trimming cost V 1 base and J 5 bases, with 11 bases left between them. Germline CDR1 is SGHTA and CDR2 is FQGNSA. CDR3 length: 14 amino acids.

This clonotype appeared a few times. CDR3 protein: CAISESSAAYEQYF. The CDR3 DNA reads TGTGCCATCAGTGAGTCGAGCGCGGCCTACGAGCAGTACTTC. The V and J genes are TRBV10-3 and TRBJ2-7, with D uncertain. V shed 0 bases and J shed 2 bases, with 8 bases lying between them. The V gene's germline CDR1 is ENHRY and CDR2 SYGVKD. The CDR3 spans 14 residues.

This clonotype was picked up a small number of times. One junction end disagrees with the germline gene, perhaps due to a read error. CDR3: CASSGRNFIHF. The CDR3 coding sequence is TGTGCCAGCAGCGGAAGAAACTTTATCCACTTC. V usage is TRBV9 and J usage is TRBJ1-2; D is ambiguous. This CDR3 has 11 amino acids. Per the germline V gene, CDR1 is SGDLS and CDR2 is YYNGEE.

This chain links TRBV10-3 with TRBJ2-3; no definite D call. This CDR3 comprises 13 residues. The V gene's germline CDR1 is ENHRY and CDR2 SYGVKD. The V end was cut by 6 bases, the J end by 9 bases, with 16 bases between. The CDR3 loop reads CAIRGPKMGTQYF. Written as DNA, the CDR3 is TGTGCCATCAGAGGGCCCAAGATGGGGACGCAGTATTTT.

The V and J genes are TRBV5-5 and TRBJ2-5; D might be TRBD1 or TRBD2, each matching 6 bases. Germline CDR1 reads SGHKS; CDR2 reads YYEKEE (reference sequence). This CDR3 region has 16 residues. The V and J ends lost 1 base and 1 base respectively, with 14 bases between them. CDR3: CASSLRAQGLQETQYF. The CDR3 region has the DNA TGTGCCAGCAGCTTGCGGGCACAGGGACTCCAAGAGACCCAGTACTTC.

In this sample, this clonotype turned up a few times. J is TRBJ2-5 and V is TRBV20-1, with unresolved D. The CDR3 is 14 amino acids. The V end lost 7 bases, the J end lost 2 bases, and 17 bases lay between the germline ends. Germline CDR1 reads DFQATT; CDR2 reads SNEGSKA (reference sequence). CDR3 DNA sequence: TGCAGTGTTAGTTTGTGGGGATGGCAAGAGACCCAGTACTTC. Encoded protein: CSVSLWGWQETQYF.

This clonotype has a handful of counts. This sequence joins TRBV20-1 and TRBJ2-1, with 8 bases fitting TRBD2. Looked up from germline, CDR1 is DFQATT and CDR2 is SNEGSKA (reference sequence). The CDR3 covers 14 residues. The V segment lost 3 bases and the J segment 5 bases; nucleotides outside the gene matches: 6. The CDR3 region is CSASLLAAHNEQFF. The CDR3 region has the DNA TGCAGTGCTAGTCTACTAGCGGCCCACAATGAGCAGTTCTTC.

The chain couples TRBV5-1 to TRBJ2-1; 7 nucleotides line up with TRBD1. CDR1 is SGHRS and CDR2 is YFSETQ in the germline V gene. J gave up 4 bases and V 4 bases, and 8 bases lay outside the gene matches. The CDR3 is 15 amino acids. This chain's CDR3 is CASSPRRQGYNEQFF. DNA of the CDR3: TGCGCCAGCAGCCCGCGACGACAGGGATACAATGAGCAGTTCTTC.

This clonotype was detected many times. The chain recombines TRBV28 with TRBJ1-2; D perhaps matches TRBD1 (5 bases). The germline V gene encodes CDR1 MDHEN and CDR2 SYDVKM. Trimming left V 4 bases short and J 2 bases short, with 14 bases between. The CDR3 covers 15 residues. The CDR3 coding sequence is TGTGCCAGCAGTTCCGGGGACCTCCTAAACTATGGCTACACCTTC. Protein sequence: CASSSGDLLNYGYTF.

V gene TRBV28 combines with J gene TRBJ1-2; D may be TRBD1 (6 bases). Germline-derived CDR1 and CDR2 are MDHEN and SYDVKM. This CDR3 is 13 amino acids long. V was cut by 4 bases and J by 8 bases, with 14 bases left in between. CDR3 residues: CASSSNPGGGYTF. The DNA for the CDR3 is TGTGCCAGCAGTTCTAACCCCGGGGGCGGCTACACCTTC.

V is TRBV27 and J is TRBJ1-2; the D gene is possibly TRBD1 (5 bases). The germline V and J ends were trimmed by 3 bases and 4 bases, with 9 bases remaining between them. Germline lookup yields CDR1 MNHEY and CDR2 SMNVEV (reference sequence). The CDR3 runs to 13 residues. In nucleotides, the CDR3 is TGTGCCAGCAGTTTTGTTGGGGGCTATGGCTACACCTTC. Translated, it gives CASSFVGGYGYTF.

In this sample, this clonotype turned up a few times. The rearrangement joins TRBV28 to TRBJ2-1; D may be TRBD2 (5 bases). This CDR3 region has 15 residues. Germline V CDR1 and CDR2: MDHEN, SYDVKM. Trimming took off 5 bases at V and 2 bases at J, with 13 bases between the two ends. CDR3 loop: CASSPDSVTYNEQFF. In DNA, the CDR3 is TGTGCCAGCAGTCCCGATAGCGTTACCTACAATGAGCAGTTCTTC.

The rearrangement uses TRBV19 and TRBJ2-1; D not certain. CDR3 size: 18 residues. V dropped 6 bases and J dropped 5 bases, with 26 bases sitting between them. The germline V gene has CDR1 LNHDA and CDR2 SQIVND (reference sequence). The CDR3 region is CASSEQPSTPIKNNEQFF. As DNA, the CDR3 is TGTGCCAGTAGCGAGCAGCCCTCAACGCCCATAAAGAACAATGAGCAGTTCTTC. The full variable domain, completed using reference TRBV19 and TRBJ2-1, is DGGITQSPKYLFRKEGQNVTLSCEQNLNHDAMYWYRQDPGQGLRLIYYSQIVNDFQKGDIAEGYSVSREKKESFPLTVTSAQKNPTAFYLCASSEQPSTPIKNNEQFFGPGTRLTVL.

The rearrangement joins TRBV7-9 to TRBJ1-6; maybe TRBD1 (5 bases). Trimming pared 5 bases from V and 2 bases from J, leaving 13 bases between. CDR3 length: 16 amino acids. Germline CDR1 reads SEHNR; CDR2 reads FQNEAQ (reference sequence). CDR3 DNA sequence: TGTGCCAGCAGCCAACGGCAGGGAACCTATAATTCACCCCTCCACTTT. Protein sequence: CASSQRQGTYNSPLHF.

The CDR3 loop is CASSDRSGGNTGELFF. CDR3 in DNA: TGTGCCAGCAGTGACCGGAGCGGGGGGAACACCGGGGAGCTGTTTTTT. This chain connects TRBV6-2 or TRBV6-3 to TRBJ2-2; 8 positions match TRBD2. The trim removed 5 bases at V and 1 base at J, leaving 6 bases unmatched. Germline CDR1 and CDR2: MNHEY and SVGEGT. The CDR3 has 16 residues.

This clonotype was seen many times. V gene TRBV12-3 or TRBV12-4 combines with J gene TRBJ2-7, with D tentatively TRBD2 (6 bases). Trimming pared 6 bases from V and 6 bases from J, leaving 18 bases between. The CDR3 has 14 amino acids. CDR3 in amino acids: CASSLSGSVSEQYF. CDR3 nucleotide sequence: TGTGCCAGCAGCCTGAGCGGGTCGGTAAGCGAGCAGTACTTC.

Here the CDR3 DNA reads TGCAGTTCGAGGCGGGTGGGCTACAATGAGCAGTTCTTC. Its translation is CSSRRVGYNEQFF. This sequence joins TRBV20-1 and TRBJ2-1; D is perhaps TRBD2 (5 bases). The CDR3 spans 13 residues. V gave up 8 bases and J gave up 3 bases, with 14 bases separating them. Germline V gives CDR1 DFQATT, CDR2 SNEGSKA (reference sequence).

CDR3 DNA: TGCGCCAGCAGTTTTGCAGGGGGGAAGGGCACAGATACGCAGTATTTT. Protein product: CASSFAGGKGTDTQYF. The rearrangement links TRBV10-2 to TRBJ2-3; weak D call: TRBD1 (7 bases). The CDR3 has 16 residues. The V gene's germline CDR1 is WSHSY and CDR2 SAAADI. V was trimmed by 5 bases and J by 1 base, leaving 16 bases between them.

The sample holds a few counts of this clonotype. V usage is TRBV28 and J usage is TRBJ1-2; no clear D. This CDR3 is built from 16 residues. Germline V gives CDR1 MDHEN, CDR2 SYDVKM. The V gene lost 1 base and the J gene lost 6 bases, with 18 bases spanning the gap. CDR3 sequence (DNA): TGTGCCAGCAGTTTATACCCCCTCACGCCCGTCAATGGCTACACCTTC. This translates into CASSLYPLTPVNGYTF.

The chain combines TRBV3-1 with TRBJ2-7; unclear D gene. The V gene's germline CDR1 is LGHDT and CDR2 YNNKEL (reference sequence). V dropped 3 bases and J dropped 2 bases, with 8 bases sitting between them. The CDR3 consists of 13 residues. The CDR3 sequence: CASSHDLPYEQYF. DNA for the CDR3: TGTGCCAGCAGCCATGACCTTCCCTACGAGCAGTACTTC.

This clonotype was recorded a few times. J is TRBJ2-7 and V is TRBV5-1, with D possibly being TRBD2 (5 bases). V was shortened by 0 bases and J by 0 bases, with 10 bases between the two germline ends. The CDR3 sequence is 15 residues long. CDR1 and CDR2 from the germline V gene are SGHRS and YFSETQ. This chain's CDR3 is CASSLAGSDSYEQYF. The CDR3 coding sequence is TGCGCCAGCAGCTTGGCGGGGAGCGACTCCTACGAGCAGTACTTC.

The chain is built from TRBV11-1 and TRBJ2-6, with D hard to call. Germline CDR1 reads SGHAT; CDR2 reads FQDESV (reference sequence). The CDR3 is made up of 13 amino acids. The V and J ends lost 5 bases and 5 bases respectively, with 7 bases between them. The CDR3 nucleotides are TGTGCCAGCAGCCCCCGGAGGGCCAACGTCCTGACTTTC. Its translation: CASSPRRANVLTF.

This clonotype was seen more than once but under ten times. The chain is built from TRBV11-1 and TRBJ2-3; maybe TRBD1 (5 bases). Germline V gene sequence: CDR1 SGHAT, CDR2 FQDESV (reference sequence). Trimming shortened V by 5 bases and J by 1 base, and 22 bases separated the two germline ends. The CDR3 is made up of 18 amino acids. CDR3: CASSPRQIGVMRTDTQYF. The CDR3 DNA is TGTGCCAGCAGCCCGAGGCAGATAGGGGTGATGCGCACAGATACGCAGTATTTT.

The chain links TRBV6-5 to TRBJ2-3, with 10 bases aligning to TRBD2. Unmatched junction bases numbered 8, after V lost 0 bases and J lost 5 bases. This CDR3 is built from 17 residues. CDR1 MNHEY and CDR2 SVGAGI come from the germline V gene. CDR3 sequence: CASSYSSGTSVVDTQYF. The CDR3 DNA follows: TGTGCCAGCAGTTACTCGAGTGGGACTAGCGTTGTAGATACGCAGTATTTT.

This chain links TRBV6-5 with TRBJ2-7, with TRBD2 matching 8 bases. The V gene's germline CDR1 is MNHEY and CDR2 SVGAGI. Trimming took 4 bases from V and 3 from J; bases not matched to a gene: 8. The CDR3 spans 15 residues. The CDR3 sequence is CASSSDAGGFYEQYF. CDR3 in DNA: TGTGCCAGCAGTTCAGACGCGGGAGGATTCTACGAGCAGTACTTC.

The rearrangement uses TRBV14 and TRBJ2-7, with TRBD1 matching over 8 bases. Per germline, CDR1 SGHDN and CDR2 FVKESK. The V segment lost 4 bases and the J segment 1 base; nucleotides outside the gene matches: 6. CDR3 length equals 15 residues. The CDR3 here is CASSRQGARSYEQYF. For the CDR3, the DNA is TGTGCCAGCAGCCGGCAGGGGGCGCGGTCCTACGAGCAGTACTTC.

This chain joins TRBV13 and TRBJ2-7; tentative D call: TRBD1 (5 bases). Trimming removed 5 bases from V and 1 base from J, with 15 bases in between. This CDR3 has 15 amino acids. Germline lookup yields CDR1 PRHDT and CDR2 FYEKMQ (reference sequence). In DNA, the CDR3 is TGTGCCAGCAGCCACCACCGACAGAGATCCTACGAGCAGTACTTC. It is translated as CASSHHRQRSYEQYF.

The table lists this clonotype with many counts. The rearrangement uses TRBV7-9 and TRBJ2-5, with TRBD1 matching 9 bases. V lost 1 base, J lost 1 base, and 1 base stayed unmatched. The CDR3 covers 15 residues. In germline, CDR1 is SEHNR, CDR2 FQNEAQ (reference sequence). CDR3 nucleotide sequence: TGTGCCAGCAGCTTAGGACAGGGGGTCCAAGAGACCCAGTACTTC. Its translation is CASSLGQGVQETQYF.